The clone carrying this T cell receptor (beta chain) was seen a single time. No antigen is known for it. This specimen comes from a study of OX40 agonist ivuxolimab in advanced cancers. Study-level points and caveats: Relatively little clonal expansion, among the lowest observed, appeared in partial responders at 0.1-3.0 mg/kg.

Data came from immunoSEQ multiplex PCR; TCRdb stores just in-frame clones and leaves some out. This sample has around 90,000 clones, with around 90% found just once. V lost 7 bases and J lost 1; bases outside the gene matches: 3. Germline V gives CDR1 MDHEN, CDR2 SYDVKM. The CDR3 is 14 residues long. The rearrangement uses TRBV28 and TRBJ2-1, with 8 bases that match TRBD2. Here the sequenced sample was CD4+ or CD8+ T cells sorted from blood, taken in a trial of the OX40 agonist ivuxolimab. This receptor was obtained from an adult with an advanced solid tumor such as melanoma, head and neck, liver or kidney cancer. The CDR3 protein is CASTGGLSYNEQFF. CDR3 nucleotides: TGTGCCAGCACGGGGGGGCTTTCCTACAATGAGCAGTTCTTC.